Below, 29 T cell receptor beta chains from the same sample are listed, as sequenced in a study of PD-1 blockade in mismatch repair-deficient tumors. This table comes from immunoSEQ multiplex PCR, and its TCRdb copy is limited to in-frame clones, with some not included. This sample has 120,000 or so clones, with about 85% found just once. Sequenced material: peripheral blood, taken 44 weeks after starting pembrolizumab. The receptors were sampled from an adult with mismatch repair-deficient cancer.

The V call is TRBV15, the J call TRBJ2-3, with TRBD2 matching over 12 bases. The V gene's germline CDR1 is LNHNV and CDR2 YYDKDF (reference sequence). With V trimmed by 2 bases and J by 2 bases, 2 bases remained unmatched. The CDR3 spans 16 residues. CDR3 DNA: TGTGCCACCAGCAGAAGGACTAGCGGGAACACAGATACGCAGTATTTT. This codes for CATSRRTSGNTDTQYF.

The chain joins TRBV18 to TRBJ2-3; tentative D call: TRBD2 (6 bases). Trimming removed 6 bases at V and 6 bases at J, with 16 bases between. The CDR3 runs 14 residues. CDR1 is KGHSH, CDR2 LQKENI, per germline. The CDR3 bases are TGTGCCAGCTCGCCGGACGGGGGATCGGATACGCAGTATTTT. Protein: CASSPDGGSDTQYF.

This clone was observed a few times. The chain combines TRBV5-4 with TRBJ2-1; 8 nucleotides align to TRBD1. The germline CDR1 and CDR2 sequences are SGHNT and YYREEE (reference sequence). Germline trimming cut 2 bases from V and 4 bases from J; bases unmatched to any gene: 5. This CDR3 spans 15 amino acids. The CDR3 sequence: CASSFSGGAYNEQFF. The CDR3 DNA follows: TGTGCCAGCAGCTTTTCAGGGGGCGCTTACAATGAGCAGTTCTTC.

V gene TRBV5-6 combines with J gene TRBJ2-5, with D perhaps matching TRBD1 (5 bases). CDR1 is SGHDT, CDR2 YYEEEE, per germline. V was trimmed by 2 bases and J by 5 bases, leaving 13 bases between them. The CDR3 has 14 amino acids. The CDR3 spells CASSLTGPLETQYF. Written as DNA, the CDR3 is TGTGCCAGCAGCTTAACAGGCCCTCTGGAGACCCAGTACTTC.

Written as DNA, the CDR3 is TGTGCCAGCAGCTTAGGAGGTGGGAGGGCTCTCTACGAGCAGTACTTC. Residues: CASSLGGGRALYEQYF. V usage is TRBV11-2 and J usage is TRBJ2-7; 7 nucleotides match TRBD2. With 1 base clipped from V and 3 bases from J, the junction kept 9 bases outside the gene matches. Germline V gene lookup returns CDR1 SGHAT and CDR2 FQNNGV. The CDR3 is made up of 16 amino acids.

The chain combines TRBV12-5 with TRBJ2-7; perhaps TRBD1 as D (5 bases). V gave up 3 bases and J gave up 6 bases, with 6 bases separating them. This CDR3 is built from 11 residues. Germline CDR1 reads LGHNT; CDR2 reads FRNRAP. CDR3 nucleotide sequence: TGTGCTAGTGGTTTCAGGGCCGAGCAGTACTTC. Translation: CASGFRAEQYF. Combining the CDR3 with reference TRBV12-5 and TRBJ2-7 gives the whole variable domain DARVTQTPRHKVTEMGQEVTMRCQPILGHNTVFWYRQTMMQGLELLAYFRNRAPLDDSGMPKDRFSAEMPDATLATLKIQPSEPRDSAVYFCASGFRAEQYFGPGTRLTVT.

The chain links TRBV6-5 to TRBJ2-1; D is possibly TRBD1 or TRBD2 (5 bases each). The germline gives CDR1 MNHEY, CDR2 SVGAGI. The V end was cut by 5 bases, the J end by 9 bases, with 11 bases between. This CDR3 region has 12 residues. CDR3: CASSGAAGEQFF. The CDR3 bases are TGTGCCAGCAGTGGGGCCGCGGGTGAGCAGTTCTTC.

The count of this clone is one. The CDR3 coding sequence is TGTGCCAGCAGTTTCTCCAGGACCCCGGCGGGCACAGATACGCAGTATTTT. Translated, it gives CASSFSRTPAGTDTQYF. The V and J genes are TRBV28 and TRBJ2-3; D is uncertain. Germline V gene data show CDR1 as MDHEN and CDR2 as SYDVKM. V was pared by 3 bases and J by 1 base, with 17 bases between. CDR3 length: 17 residues.

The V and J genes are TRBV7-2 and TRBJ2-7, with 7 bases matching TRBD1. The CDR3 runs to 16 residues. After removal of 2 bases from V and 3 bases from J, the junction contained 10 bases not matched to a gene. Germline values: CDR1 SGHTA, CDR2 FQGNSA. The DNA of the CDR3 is TGTGCCAGCAGCTTAACGACAGGGCCTACCTTCTACGAGCAGTACTTC. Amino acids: CASSLTTGPTFYEQYF. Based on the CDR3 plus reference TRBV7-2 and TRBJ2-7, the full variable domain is GAGVSQSPSNKVTEKGKDVELRCDPISGHTALYWYRQSLGQGLEFLIYFQGNSAPDKSGLPSDRFSAERTGGSVSTLTIQRTQQEDSAVYLCASSLTTGPTFYEQYFGPGTRLTVT.

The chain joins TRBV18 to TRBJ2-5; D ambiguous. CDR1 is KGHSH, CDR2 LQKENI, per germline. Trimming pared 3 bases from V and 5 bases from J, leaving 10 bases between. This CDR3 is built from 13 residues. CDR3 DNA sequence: TGTGCCAGCTCACCTTTGACTCAGGAGACCCAGTACTTC. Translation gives CASSPLTQETQYF.

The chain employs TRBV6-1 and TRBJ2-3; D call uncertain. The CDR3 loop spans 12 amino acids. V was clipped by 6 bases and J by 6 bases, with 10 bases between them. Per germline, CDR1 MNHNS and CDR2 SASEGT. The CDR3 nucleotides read TGTGCCAGCAGCCCAACATTGGATACGCAGTATTTT. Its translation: CASSPTLDTQYF.

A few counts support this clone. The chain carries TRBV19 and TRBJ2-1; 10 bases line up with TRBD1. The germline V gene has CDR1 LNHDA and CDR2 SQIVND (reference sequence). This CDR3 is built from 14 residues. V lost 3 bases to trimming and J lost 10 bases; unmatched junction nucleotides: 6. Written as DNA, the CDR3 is TGTGCCAGTAGTATGAGACAGGGGGCGGGGGAGCAGTTCTTC. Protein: CASSMRQGAGEQFF.

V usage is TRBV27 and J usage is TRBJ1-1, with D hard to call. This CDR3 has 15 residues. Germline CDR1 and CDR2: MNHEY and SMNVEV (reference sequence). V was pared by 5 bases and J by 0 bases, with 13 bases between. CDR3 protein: CASSPRGGMNTEAFF. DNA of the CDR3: TGTGCCAGCAGTCCCCGGGGAGGAATGAACACTGAAGCTTTCTTT.

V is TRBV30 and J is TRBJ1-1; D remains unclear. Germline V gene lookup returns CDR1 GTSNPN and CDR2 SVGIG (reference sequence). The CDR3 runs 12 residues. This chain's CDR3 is CTASVENTEAFF. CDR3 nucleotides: TGTACCGCATCCGTCGAGAACACTGAAGCTTTCTTT.

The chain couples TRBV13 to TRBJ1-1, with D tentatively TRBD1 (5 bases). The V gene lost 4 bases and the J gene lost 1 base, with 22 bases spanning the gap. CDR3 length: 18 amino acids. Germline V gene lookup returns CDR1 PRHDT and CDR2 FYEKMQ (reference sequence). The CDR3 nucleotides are TGTGCCAGCAGCTCGTATAGTAAGGCAGGGCGGTCGAACACTGAAGCTTTCTTT. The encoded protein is CASSSYSKAGRSNTEAFF.

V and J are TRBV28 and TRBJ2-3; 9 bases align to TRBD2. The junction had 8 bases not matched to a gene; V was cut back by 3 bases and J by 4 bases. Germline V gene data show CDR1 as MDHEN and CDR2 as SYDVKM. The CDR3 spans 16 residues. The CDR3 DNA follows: TGTGCCAGCAGTTTCTTCTCTAGCGGGATCGCAGATACGCAGTATTTT. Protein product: CASSFFSSGIADTQYF.

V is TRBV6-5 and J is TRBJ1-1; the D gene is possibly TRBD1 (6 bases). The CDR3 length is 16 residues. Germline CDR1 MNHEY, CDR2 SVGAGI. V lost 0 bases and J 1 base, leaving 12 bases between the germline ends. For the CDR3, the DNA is TGTGCCAGCAGTTACTCATTCTACAGGGAGAACACTGAAGCTTTCTTT. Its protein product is CASSYSFYRENTEAFF.

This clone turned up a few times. The CDR3 DNA reads as TGTGCCAGTAGTGCGCAGGGGGAGGCCTACGAGCAGTACTTC. Encoded protein: CASSAQGEAYEQYF. This chain uses TRBV19 with TRBJ2-7, with D possibly matching TRBD1 (7 bases). The CDR3 consists of 14 residues. Germline values: CDR1 LNHDA, CDR2 SQIVND (reference sequence). With 5 bases removed from V and 2 bases from J, the gap between germline ends came to 13 bases.

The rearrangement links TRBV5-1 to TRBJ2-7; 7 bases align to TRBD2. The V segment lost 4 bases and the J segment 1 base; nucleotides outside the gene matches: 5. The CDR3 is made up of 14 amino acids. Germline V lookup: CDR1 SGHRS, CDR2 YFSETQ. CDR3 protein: CASSPGGLSYEQYF. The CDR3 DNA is TGCGCCAGCAGCCCCGGGGGACTATCCTACGAGCAGTACTTC.

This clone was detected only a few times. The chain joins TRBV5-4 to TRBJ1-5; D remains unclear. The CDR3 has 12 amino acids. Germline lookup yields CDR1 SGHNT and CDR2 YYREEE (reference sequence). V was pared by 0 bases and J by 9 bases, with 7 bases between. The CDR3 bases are TGTGCCAGCAGCTTGGGTGGAGGGCCCCAGCATTTT. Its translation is CASSLGGGPQHF.

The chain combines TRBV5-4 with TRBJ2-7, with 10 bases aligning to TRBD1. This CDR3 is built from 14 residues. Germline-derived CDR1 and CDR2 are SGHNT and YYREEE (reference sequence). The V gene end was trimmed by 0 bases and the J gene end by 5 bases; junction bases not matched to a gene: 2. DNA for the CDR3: TGTGCCAGCAGCTTGGGGACAGGGGGGAACGAGCAGTACTTC. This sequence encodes CASSLGTGGNEQYF.

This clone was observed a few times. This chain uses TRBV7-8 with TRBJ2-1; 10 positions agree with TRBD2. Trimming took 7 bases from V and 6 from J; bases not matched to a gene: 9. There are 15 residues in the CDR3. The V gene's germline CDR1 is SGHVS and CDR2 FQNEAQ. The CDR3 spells CASIKGTSALNEQFF. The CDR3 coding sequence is TGTGCCAGCATCAAAGGGACTAGCGCACTCAATGAGCAGTTCTTC.

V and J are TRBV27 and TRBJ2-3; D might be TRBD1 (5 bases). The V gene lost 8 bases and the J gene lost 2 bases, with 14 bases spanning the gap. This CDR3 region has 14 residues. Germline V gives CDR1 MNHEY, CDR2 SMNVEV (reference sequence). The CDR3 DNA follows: TGTGCCAGCTCCCTTGGGGCTCTCACAGATACGCAGTATTTT. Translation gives CASSLGALTDTQYF.

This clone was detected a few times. The CDR3 reads CASSLYSREEQYF. The CDR3 bases are TGTGCCAGCAGTTTATACAGCCGGGAAGAGCAGTACTTC. The chain uses TRBV27 and TRBJ2-7; D may be TRBD2 (5 bases). V dropped 1 base and J dropped 7 bases, with 11 bases sitting between them. This CDR3 contains 13 residues. Germline V lookup: CDR1 MNHEY, CDR2 SMNVEV (reference sequence).

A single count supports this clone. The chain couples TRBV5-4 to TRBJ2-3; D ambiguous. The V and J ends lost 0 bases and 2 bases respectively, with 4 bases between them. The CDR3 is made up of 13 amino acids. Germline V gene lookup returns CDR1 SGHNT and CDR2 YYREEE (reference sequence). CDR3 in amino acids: CASSLDFTDTQYF. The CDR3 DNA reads TGTGCCAGCAGCTTGGACTTCACAGATACGCAGTATTTT.

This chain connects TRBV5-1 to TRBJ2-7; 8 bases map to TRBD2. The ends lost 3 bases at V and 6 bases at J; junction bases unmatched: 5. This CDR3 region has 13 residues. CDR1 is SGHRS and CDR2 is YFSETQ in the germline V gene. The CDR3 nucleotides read TGCGCCAGCAGCTCCGGGGCGGGGGGCGAGCAGTACTTC. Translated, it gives CASSSGAGGEQYF.

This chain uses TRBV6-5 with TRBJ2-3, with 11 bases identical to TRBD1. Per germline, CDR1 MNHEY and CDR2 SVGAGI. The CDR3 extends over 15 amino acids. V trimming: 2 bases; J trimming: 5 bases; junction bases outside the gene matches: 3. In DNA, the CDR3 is TGTGCCAGCAGTTACGGGACAGGGGGGGTAGATACGCAGTATTTT. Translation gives CASSYGTGGVDTQYF.

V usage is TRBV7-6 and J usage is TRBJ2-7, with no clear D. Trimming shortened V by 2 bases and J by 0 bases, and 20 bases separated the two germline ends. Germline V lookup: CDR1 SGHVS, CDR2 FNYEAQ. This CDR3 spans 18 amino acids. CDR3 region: CASSLNPALTDSSYEQYF. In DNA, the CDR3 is TGTGCCAGCAGCTTAAACCCGGCCTTGACGGATAGCTCCTACGAGCAGTACTTC.

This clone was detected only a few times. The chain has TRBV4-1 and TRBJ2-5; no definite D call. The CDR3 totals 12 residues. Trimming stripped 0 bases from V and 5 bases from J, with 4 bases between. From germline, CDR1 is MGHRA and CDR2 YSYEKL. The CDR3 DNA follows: TGCGCCAGCAGCCAAGATTTGGAGACCCAGTACTTC. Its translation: CASSQDLETQYF.